Shown below are 28 T cell receptor beta chains from a single sample sequenced in a study of response to subunit inactivated influenza vaccine. Each CDR3 protein gets one entry after TCRdb re-called the RT-PCR reads with MiXCR. Of roughly 570,000 distinct CDR3 sequences in the sample, roughly 15% were seen once. Sequenced here: PBMCs from blood, sampled 11 to 12 days after vaccination. These receptors were collected from a man aged 45-60 years who received an inactivated influenza vaccine.

This rearrangement joins TRBV9 to TRBJ2-2; 10 bases match TRBD2. This CDR3 has 15 residues. Losses at the gene ends were 5 bases for V and 7 bases for J; bases not matched to a gene: 8. Germline values: CDR1 SGDLS, CDR2 YYNGEE. DNA of the CDR3: TGTGCCAGCAGTGAAGGGACTAGCGTGGGCGGGGAGCTGTTTTTT. This translates into CASSEGTSVGGELFF.

This clonotype occurred a few times. V and J are TRBV6-2 or TRBV6-3 and TRBJ2-7, with TRBD1 matching over 7 bases. CDR1 and CDR2 from the germline V gene are MNHEY and SVGEGT. Germline trimming cut 11 bases from V and 1 base from J; bases unmatched to any gene: 11. The CDR3 has 14 residues. The CDR3 is CAAQRNRGSYEQYF. CDR3 nucleotides: TGTGCCGCCCAGAGGAACAGGGGATCCTACGAGCAGTACTTC.

This clonotype has a count of ten or more. The chain links TRBV24-1 to TRBJ2-1; no clear D. The germline CDR1 and CDR2 sequences are KGHDR and SFDVKD. Trimming shortened V by 7 bases and J by 5 bases, and 5 bases separated the two germline ends. The CDR3 loop spans 11 amino acids. The CDR3 sequence is CATRSNNEQFF. The CDR3 region has the DNA TGTGCCACCAGAAGTAACAATGAGCAGTTCTTC.

This clonotype has ten or more counts. V usage is TRBV5-1 and J usage is TRBJ1-6; D possibly corresponds to TRBD1 (5 bases). Deletions cut 4 bases from V and 5 bases from J, with 13 bases between. Germline V gives CDR1 SGHRS, CDR2 YFSETQ. The CDR3 spans 15 residues. The CDR3 sequence: CASSSRQLNNSPLHF. CDR3 sequence (DNA): TGCGCCAGCAGCAGCCGACAGTTAAATAATTCACCCCTCCACTTT.

This clonotype appeared a few times. The chain links TRBV5-1 to TRBJ2-5; TRBD1 matches at 9 bases. CDR3 length: 14 amino acids. Germline V gene lookup returns CDR1 SGHRS and CDR2 YFSETQ. Germline trimming cut 2 bases from V and 5 bases from J; bases unmatched to any gene: 4. CDR3: CASSLQGARETQYF. The CDR3 region has the DNA TGCGCCAGCAGCTTACAGGGGGCTCGGGAGACCCAGTACTTC.

This clonotype was observed a handful of times. The gene calls are TRBV12-3 or TRBV12-4 and TRBJ2-2; 11 nucleotides agree with TRBD2. Trimming took 5 bases from V and 5 from J; bases not matched to a gene: 7. CDR3 length: 16 amino acids. The DNA of the CDR3 is TGTGCCAGCAGTGATAGCGGGGGGGCTTTGACCGGGGAGCTGTTTTTT. Protein: CASSDSGGALTGELFF.

This clonotype was picked up a small number of times. This rearrangement joins TRBV20-1 to TRBJ2-1, with 7 bases matching TRBD1. The trim removed 1 base at V and 13 bases at J, leaving 10 bases unmatched. CDR1 is DFQATT and CDR2 is SNEGSKA in the germline V gene (reference sequence). CDR3 length: 13 amino acids. CDR3 nucleotide sequence: TGCAGTGCTAGAGCCACGGGACAGTTTTTCCAGTTCTTC. This encodes CSARATGQFFQFF.

The chain is built from TRBV27 and TRBJ1-2; a possible D gene is TRBD1 (6 bases). Trimming stripped 6 bases from V and 7 bases from J, with 15 bases between. CDR1 MNHEY and CDR2 SMNVEV come from the germline V gene (reference sequence). The CDR3 has 13 residues. DNA for the CDR3: TGTGCCAGCAGATCGGGACATAAGGCTGGCTACACCTTC. It encodes CASRSGHKAGYTF.

This clonotype has ten or more counts. The CDR3 nucleotides are TGTGCCAGCAGCCAGGGCGAAGAGACCCAGTACTTC. This encodes CASSQGEETQYF. V is TRBV4-2 and J is TRBJ2-5, with unresolved D. V lost 3 bases, J lost 3 bases, and 5 bases lay in between. The CDR3 is 12 amino acids. In germline, CDR1 is LGHNA, CDR2 YNFKEQ.

This sequence joins TRBV25-1 and TRBJ1-2; tentative D call: TRBD1 (5 bases). CDR3 length: 13 amino acids. Trimming shortened V by 7 bases and J by 4 bases, and 13 bases separated the two germline ends. Germline values: CDR1 MGHDK, CDR2 SYGVNS. In nucleotides, the CDR3 is TGTGCCAGCACCCCTGCAGGGTCCTATGGCTACACCTTC. Translated, it gives CASTPAGSYGYTF.

The V call is TRBV20-1, the J call TRBJ2-7; D possibly corresponds to TRBD1 (5 bases). Germline V gives CDR1 DFQATT, CDR2 SNEGSKA (reference sequence). The CDR3 has 13 residues. Trimming cost V 0 bases and J 7 bases, with 13 bases left between them. The CDR3 is CSARDPRKGEQYF. Here the CDR3 DNA reads TGCAGTGCTAGAGATCCGCGTAAGGGGGAGCAGTACTTC.

CDR3 region: CAIGLSGTQYF. CDR3 bases: TGTGCCATCGGGTTGTCGGGTACGCAGTATTTT. The chain links TRBV10-3 to TRBJ2-3; unclear D gene. The CDR3 is 11 residues long. Looked up from germline, CDR1 is ENHRY and CDR2 is SYGVKD. The ends were cut back, 8 bases at V and 8 bases at J, with 11 bases in the middle.

This clonotype was observed a handful of times. J is TRBJ2-5 and V is TRBV9; no clear D. V was cut by 4 bases and J by 4 bases, with 17 bases left in between. Germline V gives CDR1 SGDLS, CDR2 YYNGEE. The CDR3 is 15 residues long. The CDR3 protein is CASSSSPGQAETQYF. As DNA, the CDR3 is TGTGCCAGCAGCTCCTCTCCGGGCCAAGCAGAGACCCAGTACTTC.

This clonotype was detected ten times or more. The chain combines TRBV29-1 with TRBJ2-1, with D unresolved. Trimming stripped 6 bases from V and 7 bases from J, with 10 bases between. The germline V gene encodes CDR1 SQVTM and CDR2 ANQGSEA. The CDR3 totals 11 residues. The CDR3 DNA is TGCAGCGTCGTACTAAGAAATGAGCAGTTCTTC. It codes for CSVVLRNEQFF.

This chain links TRBV12-3 or TRBV12-4 with TRBJ1-4, with a tentative D call TRBD1 (5 bases). Trimming took off 0 bases at V and 10 bases at J, with 12 bases between the two ends. This CDR3 comprises 14 residues. This CDR3 is CASSLARGRGKLFF. The CDR3 coding sequence is TGTGCCAGCAGTTTAGCCCGGGGACGAGGAAAACTGTTTTTT.

This clonotype showed up many times. V and J are TRBV7-8 and TRBJ2-7; D unclear. V shed 4 bases and J shed 3 bases, with 10 bases lying between them. CDR3 length: 13 amino acids. Germline assignment: CDR1 SGHVS and CDR2 FQNEAQ. Here the CDR3 reads CASSSGSNYEQYF. The CDR3 DNA sequence: TGTGCCAGCAGCTCAGGTTCAAACTACGAGCAGTACTTC.

V usage is TRBV5-5 and J usage is TRBJ2-2; D is unclear. Deletions cut 2 bases from V and 0 bases from J, with 5 bases between. The germline CDR1 and CDR2 sequences are SGHKS and YYEKEE (reference sequence). CDR3 size: 14 residues. The CDR3 bases are TGTGCCAGCAGCTTCCCTGCGAACACCGGGGAGCTGTTTTTT. Translating gives CASSFPANTGELFF. The variable domain in full, with the rest retrieved from reference TRBV5-5 and TRBJ2-2, is DAGVTQSPTHLIKTRGQQVTLRCSPISGHKSVSWYQQVLGQGPQFIFQYYEKEERGRGNFPDRFSARQFPNYSSELNVNALLLGDSALYLCASSFPANTGELFFGEGSRLTVL.

The chain employs TRBV7-9 and TRBJ2-3; D is perhaps TRBD2 (5 bases). The CDR3 extends over 12 amino acids. V lost 5 bases and J lost 9, with 12 bases in between. The germline gives CDR1 SEHNR, CDR2 FQNEAQ (reference sequence). The CDR3 protein is CASSPREGTQYF. CDR3 nucleotide sequence: TGTGCCAGCAGCCCGAGAGAGGGAACGCAGTATTTT.

This clonotype was detected only a few times. The CDR3 DNA follows: TGTGCCAGCAGGGGGACAGCTTGGACCGAGAATTCACCCCTCCACTTT. Protein sequence: CASRGTAWTENSPLHF. This sequence joins TRBV27 and TRBJ1-6; 7 bases agree with TRBD1. The CDR3 contains 16 residues. Germline trimming cut 6 bases from V and 7 bases from J; bases unmatched to any gene: 12. Germline CDR1 reads MNHEY; CDR2 reads SMNVEV (reference sequence).

The CDR3 here is CASSPQGASPLHF. The CDR3 region has the DNA TGTGCCAGCAGCCCGCAGGGGGCATCACCCCTCCACTTT. V and J are TRBV7-2 and TRBJ1-6; TRBD1 matches 8 bases. CDR3 length: 13 amino acids. Germline V CDR1 and CDR2: SGHTA, FQGNSA. The trim removed 5 bases at V and 10 bases at J, leaving 4 bases unmatched.

The rearrangement links TRBV20-1 to TRBJ1-2; possible D gene TRBD1, 5 bases. Germline loops: CDR1 DFQATT, CDR2 SNEGSKA (reference sequence). The CDR3 has 12 residues. V was trimmed by 5 bases and J by 6 bases, leaving 13 bases between them. CDR3 loop: CSAFNQGDGYTF. In nucleotides, the CDR3 is TGCAGTGCTTTTAACCAGGGAGATGGCTACACCTTC.

This clonotype was detected ten times or more. The chain joins TRBV9 to TRBJ2-5; 8 positions agree with TRBD1. Per germline, CDR1 SGDLS and CDR2 YYNGEE. This CDR3 is built from 17 residues. The V gene end was trimmed by 3 bases and the J gene end by 5 bases; junction bases not matched to a gene: 15. Here the CDR3 DNA reads TGTGCCAGCAGCGCCCACAGTCAGGGGGCAAGTAGGGAGACCCAGTACTTC. Translating it yields CASSAHSQGASRETQYF.

CDR3 bases: TGTGCCACCAGCAGAGTTCACATGGAGAGCGGCTACACCTTC. This gives the protein CATSRVHMESGYTF. The rearrangement uses TRBV15 and TRBJ1-2; D not certain. The CDR3 runs 14 residues. V lost 1 base, J lost 8 bases, and 14 bases lay in between. The germline gives CDR1 LNHNV, CDR2 YYDKDF (reference sequence).

This clonotype was seen at least ten times. The chain joins TRBV29-1 to TRBJ2-1; D is possibly TRBD1 or TRBD2 (5 bases each). Germline CDR1 is SQVTM and CDR2 is ANQGSEA. CDR3 length equals 17 residues. Trimming cost V 4 bases and J 0 bases, with 19 bases left between them. The CDR3 here is CSVGTSGRGSSYNEQFF. The CDR3 DNA reads TGCAGCGTTGGAACTAGTGGTAGGGGCAGCTCCTACAATGAGCAGTTCTTC.

A few counts support this clonotype. The rearrangement uses TRBV5-1 and TRBJ2-3, with D tentatively TRBD1 or TRBD2 (5 bases each). Germline assignment: CDR1 SGHRS and CDR2 YFSETQ. Trimming shortened V by 4 bases and J by 0 bases, and 12 bases separated the two germline ends. The CDR3 is 15 amino acids. This chain's CDR3 is CASSRDGGSTDTQYF. The CDR3 DNA sequence: TGCGCCAGCAGCCGGGACGGCGGAAGCACAGATACGCAGTATTTT.

There are a few counts of this clonotype. The genes are TRBV9 and TRBJ2-3; D not certain. There are 15 residues in the CDR3. Deletions cut 0 bases from V and 2 bases from J, with 10 bases between. CDR1 and CDR2 from the germline V gene are SGDLS and YYNGEE. The CDR3 region is CASSVGNSNTDTQYF. DNA of the CDR3: TGTGCCAGCAGCGTAGGAAACTCAAACACAGATACGCAGTATTTT.

This sequence joins TRBV24-1 and TRBJ2-7; D gene uncertain. This CDR3 contains 13 residues. Germline loops: CDR1 KGHDR, CDR2 SFDVKD. V was trimmed by 4 bases and J by 6 bases, leaving 12 bases between them. The CDR3 nucleotides are TGTGCCACCAGTGAGCGTGAAACAAGCGAGCAGTACTTC. This encodes CATSERETSEQYF.

J is TRBJ2-3 and V is TRBV12-3 or TRBV12-4; D may be TRBD2 (6 bases). The CDR3 length is 15 residues. V was pared by 2 bases and J by 4 bases, with 13 bases between. The CDR3 DNA reads as TGTGCCAGCAGTTTATTCGGCGGGGCTTCAGATACGCAGTATTTT. The encoded protein is CASSLFGGASDTQYF.